Each of the 30 T cell receptor beta chains below was sequenced from the same sample in a study of shared clonotypes between healthy human individuals. Clones were sequenced by immunoSEQ multiplex PCR, and TCRdb holds only the in-frame ones, with some missing. The top ten clones hold approximately 1.5% of a sample with 950,000 to 1,100,000 clones, roughly 80% of them seen once. Sequencing was carried out using memory CD4+ T cells sorted from blood. Stated subset: CD45RA-negative fraction. The receptors here all came from a young man in good health.

V usage is TRBV11-3 and J usage is TRBJ1-1; maybe TRBD1 (5 bases). The CDR3 has 15 residues. V lost 7 bases and J 3 bases, leaving 18 bases between the germline ends. Germline values: CDR1 SGHNT, CDR2 YENEEA. In nucleotides, the CDR3 is TGTGCCAGCAAATCCCCCCGGGGGATAGACACTGAAGCTTTCTTT. Translating gives CASKSPRGIDTEAFF.

The J gene is TRBJ1-2, the V gene TRBV2, with D unclear. The V end was cut by 8 bases, the J end by 5 bases, with 15 bases between. The CDR3 contains 13 residues. Germline V lookup: CDR1 SNHLY, CDR2 FYNNEI. CDR3 protein: CASRTGEGYGYTF. As DNA, the CDR3 is TGTGCCAGCCGCACCGGGGAAGGTTATGGCTACACCTTC.

The chain is built from TRBV18 and TRBJ2-4; TRBD2 matches 9 bases. The germline V gene encodes CDR1 KGHSH and CDR2 LQKENI. The J segment lost 0 bases and the V segment lost 6 bases, leaving 6 bases of the junction unmatched. The CDR3 covers 16 residues. The CDR3 DNA is TGTGCCAGCTCCCCCACACTAGCGGGAGCCAAAAACATTCAGTACTTC. It encodes CASSPTLAGAKNIQYF.

The gene calls are TRBV7-8 and TRBJ2-3; TRBD2 might be the D (6 bases). Germline V gene data show CDR1 as SGHVS and CDR2 as FQNEAQ. Trimming cost V 4 bases and J 3 bases, with 11 bases left between them. This CDR3 contains 14 residues. DNA of the CDR3: TGTGCCAGCAGCTACCGGGACTTGACAGATACGCAGTATTTT. Translated, it gives CASSYRDLTDTQYF.

This chain connects TRBV7-9 to TRBJ2-1, with TRBD2 identical over 10 bases. CDR1 and CDR2 from the germline V gene are SEHNR and FQNEAQ (reference sequence). The CDR3 runs to 16 residues. J lost 2 bases, V lost 10 bases, and 11 bases had no gene match. DNA for the CDR3: TGTGCCACCAGTAGTCTAGCGGGAGCCACCTACAATGAGCAGTTCTTC. This encodes CATSSLAGATYNEQFF. Complete variable domain (other parts from reference TRBV7-9 and TRBJ2-1): DTGVSQNPRHKITKRGQNVTFRCDPISEHNRLYWYRQTLGQGPEFLTYFQNEAQLEKSRLLSDRFSAERPKGSFSTLEIQRTEQGDSAMYLCATSSLAGATYNEQFFGPGTRLTVL.

This chain joins TRBV6-6 and TRBJ2-5; 9 bases align to TRBD1. Germline values: CDR1 MNHNY, CDR2 SVGAGI (reference sequence). J was trimmed by 4 bases and V by 6 bases; bases with no gene match: 12. The CDR3 length is 16 residues. CDR3 in DNA: TGTGCCAGCAGCTTGGGCGGACAGGGGAGAGGAGAGACCCAGTACTTC. Translating gives CASSLGGQGRGETQYF.

This clone was detected only once. In DNA, the CDR3 is TGTGCCAGCAGCGAATACGCCCAAACCGGGGAGCTGTTTTTT. It yields the protein CASSEYAQTGELFF. The V call is TRBV2, the J call TRBJ2-2; D uncertain. Per germline, CDR1 SNHLY and CDR2 FYNNEI. V gave up 6 bases and J gave up 5 bases, with 13 bases separating them. The CDR3 consists of 14 residues.

With regard to this clone: Other nucleotide sequences in the sample specify the same CDR3. The V gene is TRBV6-5, the J gene TRBJ1-1; no clear D. With 6 bases removed from V and 2 bases from J, the gap between germline ends came to 10 bases. This CDR3 region has 13 residues. Germline V CDR1 and CDR2: MNHEY, SVGAGI. CDR3 bases: TGTGCCAGCAGCCTCAGACGAAACACTGAAGCTTTCTTT. It yields the protein CASSLRRNTEAFF.

The CDR3 spells CASSLVGGPKNIQYF. The CDR3, as DNA: TGTGCCAGCAGTTTAGTAGGCGGACCCAAAAACATTCAGTACTTC. V and J are TRBV27 and TRBJ2-4; D is uncertain. The germline gives CDR1 MNHEY, CDR2 SMNVEV (reference sequence). The CDR3 contains 15 residues. Trimming shortened V by 2 bases and J by 2 bases, and 10 bases separated the two germline ends.

The chain carries TRBV11-2 and TRBJ2-1; no clear D. This CDR3 has 12 residues. Germline-derived CDR1 and CDR2 are SGHAT and FQNNGV. V lost 0 bases to trimming and J lost 9 bases, with 6 bases between them. CDR3 nucleotide sequence: TGTGCCAGCAGCTTAGATAACGGTGAGCAGTTCTTC. This sequence encodes CASSLDNGEQFF. The full variable domain, in which reference TRBV11-2 and TRBJ2-1 provide the parts outside the CDR3, is EAGVAQSPRYKIIEKRQSVAFWCNPISGHATLYWYQQILGQGPKLLIQFQNNGVVDDSQLPKDRFSAERLKGVDSTLKIQPAKLEDSAVYLCASSLDNGEQFFGPGTRLTVL.

In this sample, this clone turned up once. The genes are TRBV27 and TRBJ2-3, with a weak D call TRBD1 (5 bases). Germline V gene lookup returns CDR1 MNHEY and CDR2 SMNVEV (reference sequence). This CDR3 is 14 amino acids long. Trimming removed 3 bases at V and 6 bases at J, with 13 bases between. CDR3 bases: TGTGCCAGCAGTTTCCCTAGGGGTGGGGATACGCAGTATTTT. Translating gives CASSFPRGGDTQYF.

The CDR3 loop is CAISGYWNTEAFF. The CDR3 DNA reads as TGTGCCATCAGCGGATACTGGAACACTGAAGCTTTCTTT. The V and J genes are TRBV10-3 and TRBJ1-1, with unresolved D. CDR1 is ENHRY and CDR2 is SYGVKD in the germline V gene. Trimming cost V 6 bases and J 1 base, with 9 bases left between them. This CDR3 spans 13 amino acids.

As concerns this clone: Distinct nucleotide sequences in the sample also encode this CDR3. J is TRBJ1-3 and V is TRBV9; D unclear. CDR3 length equals 13 residues. Trimming cost V 0 bases and J 4 bases, with 5 bases left between them. Germline CDR1 SGDLS, CDR2 YYNGEE. The CDR3: CASSVAPGNTIYF. The CDR3 DNA reads as TGTGCCAGCAGCGTAGCCCCCGGAAACACCATATATTTT.

The chain links TRBV2 to TRBJ1-2; TRBD1 agrees at 10 bases. In germline, CDR1 is SNHLY, CDR2 FYNNEI. Trimming removed 6 bases from V and 2 bases from J; junction bases left unmatched: 6. CDR3 length equals 15 residues. The CDR3 coding sequence is TGTGCCAGCAGGACGACAGGGGGCCTAAACTATGGCTACACCTTC. Residues: CASRTTGGLNYGYTF.

The chain recombines TRBV4-3 with TRBJ2-2, with TRBD1 as a possible D gene (6 bases). Germline CDR1 is LGHNA and CDR2 is YSLEER. The CDR3 has 14 amino acids. Trimming cost V 4 bases and J 5 bases, with 11 bases left between them. CDR3 protein: CASSRDTVTGELFF. CDR3 nucleotide sequence: TGCGCCAGCAGCCGGGACACCGTTACCGGGGAGCTGTTTTTT.

A few counts support this clone. In the same sample, other DNA sequences code for this CDR3. The J gene is TRBJ2-7, the V gene TRBV10-1; D is unclear. The CDR3 runs 11 residues. The V end was cut by 0 bases, the J end by 6 bases, with 3 bases between. Germline V gene data show CDR1 as WNHNN and CDR2 as SYGVQD (reference sequence). As DNA, the CDR3 is TGCGCCAGCAGTGAGTCTAGCGAGCAGTACTTC. Its protein is CASSESSEQYF.

V and J are TRBV10-2 and TRBJ1-4; D not resolved. Germline CDR1 reads WSHSY; CDR2 reads SAAADI. Trimming removed 3 bases from V and 5 bases from J, with 10 bases in between. The CDR3 contains 14 residues. In DNA form, the CDR3 reads TGCGCCAGCAGTGACCCCGGGAACAATGAAAAACTGTTTTTT. Its translation: CASSDPGNNEKLFF.

This chain joins TRBV4-3 and TRBJ2-3; TRBD2 aligns across 11 bases. The CDR3 is 19 residues long. The V segment lost 3 bases and the J segment 0 bases; nucleotides outside the gene matches: 11. Germline V gene data show CDR1 as LGHNA and CDR2 as YSLEER. The CDR3 coding sequence is TGCGCCAGCAGCCAGTCGGCGCTAGCGGGGGGCTCTAGCACAGATACGCAGTATTTT. This encodes CASSQSALAGGSSTDTQYF.

This chain joins TRBV6-1 and TRBJ1-1; D is unresolved. V gave up 9 bases and J gave up 0 bases, with 14 bases separating them. The CDR3 spans 14 residues. Germline V gene sequence: CDR1 MNHNS, CDR2 SASEGT. CDR3 DNA: TGTGCCAGTAGCTCTCGACTGTTGAACACTGAAGCTTTCTTT. This gives the protein CASSSRLLNTEAFF.

J is TRBJ1-1 and V is TRBV7-9; D ambiguous. The ends were cut back, 0 bases at V and 7 bases at J, with 6 bases in the middle. Germline V gene lookup returns CDR1 SEHNR and CDR2 FQNEAQ (reference sequence). The length of the CDR3 is 12 residues. CDR3 sequence reads: CASSLAGSEAFF. The CDR3 region has the DNA TGTGCCAGCAGCTTAGCCGGCAGTGAAGCTTTCTTT.

The rearrangement joins TRBV5-1 to TRBJ2-5; 11 bases agree with TRBD2. Looked up from germline, CDR1 is SGHRS and CDR2 is YFSETQ. This CDR3 spans 18 amino acids. J gave up 0 bases and V 2 bases, and 9 bases lay outside the gene matches. CDR3 sequence reads: CASSLRLAGLPDQETQYF. CDR3 DNA: TGCGCCAGCAGCTTACGACTAGCGGGGCTACCCGACCAAGAGACCCAGTACTTC. The full variable domain, rest sourced from reference TRBV5-1 and TRBJ2-5, is KAGVTQTPRYLIKTRGQQVTLSCSPISGHRSVSWYQQTPGQGLQFLFEYFSETQRNKGNFPGRFSGRQFSNSRSEMNVSTLELGDSALYLCASSLRLAGLPDQETQYFGPGTRLLVL.

This chain joins TRBV6-5 and TRBJ1-2; D gene unclear. CDR1 and CDR2 from the germline V gene are MNHEY and SVGAGI. V was clipped by 6 bases and J by 7 bases, with 15 bases between them. CDR3 size: 13 residues. The CDR3 region has the DNA TGTGCCAGCAGAATTGACTCGATCGGTGGCTACACCTTC. Translating gives CASRIDSIGGYTF.

A remark on this clone: This may stem from a read error, because a much larger clone lies one nucleotide away. This CDR3 is also generated by other DNA sequences in the sample. The chain carries TRBV28 and TRBJ2-3; D remains unclear. CDR1 and CDR2 from the germline V gene are MDHEN and SYDVKM. V was trimmed by 0 bases and J by 1 base, leaving 8 bases between them. The CDR3 consists of 15 residues. CDR3 bases: TGTGCCAGCAGTTTATGGGGCAGAGGCACAGATACGCAGTATTTT. Its translation is CASSLWGRGTDTQYF.

This clone showed up just a few times. CDR3 nucleotides: TGTGCCAGCAGTTCCTATACCGGACTAGCGGGAGCAGATACGCAGTATTTT. It encodes CASSSYTGLAGADTQYF. This rearrangement joins TRBV27 to TRBJ2-3; 13 nucleotides match TRBD2. Trimming cost V 4 bases and J 4 bases; bases outside gene matches: 8. The CDR3 runs to 17 residues. From germline, CDR1 is MNHEY and CDR2 SMNVEV (reference sequence).

The chain employs TRBV7-9 and TRBJ2-1; D unclear. V was pared by 4 bases and J by 8 bases, with 9 bases between. This CDR3 region has 12 residues. Germline V gene lookup returns CDR1 SEHNR and CDR2 FQNEAQ (reference sequence). CDR3 sequence (DNA): TGTGCCAGCAGCTCAGTCGGAGATGAGCAGTTCTTC. Translated, it gives CASSSVGDEQFF.

V gene TRBV20-1 combines with J gene TRBJ1-1; D ambiguous. Per the germline V gene, CDR1 is DFQATT and CDR2 is SNEGSKA (reference sequence). CDR3 length equals 10 residues. Trimming removed 6 bases from V and 10 bases from J, with 12 bases in between. The CDR3 nucleotides are TGCAGTGCCATAGCGGACGCAGCTTTCTTT. Translating gives CSAIADAAFF.

This clone was counted a single time. The rearrangement joins TRBV27 to TRBJ2-7, with D possibly being TRBD2 (6 bases). Trimming left V 5 bases short and J 4 bases short, with 18 bases between. Germline V lookup: CDR1 MNHEY, CDR2 SMNVEV (reference sequence). CDR3 length: 15 amino acids. The DNA for the CDR3 is TGTGCCAGCAGTGCCCCGGGGGTTGTTCGATACGAGCAGTACTTC. Translating gives CASSAPGVVRYEQYF.

V usage is TRBV19 and J usage is TRBJ2-1, with D perhaps assigned TRBD1 or TRBD2 (5 bases each). V was trimmed by 1 base and J by 6 bases, leaving 13 bases between them. Per germline, CDR1 LNHDA and CDR2 SQIVND (reference sequence). The CDR3 spans 15 residues. The CDR3 protein is CASSIAGPTLNEQFF. CDR3 DNA sequence: TGTGCCAGTAGTATAGCGGGGCCTACACTCAATGAGCAGTTCTTC.

The chain is built from TRBV5-8 and TRBJ2-2; 8 positions agree with TRBD1. CDR3 size: 15 residues. J lost 4 bases, V lost 3 bases, and 5 bases had no gene match. CDR1 is SGHTS, CDR2 YDEGEE, per germline. The CDR3 nucleotides read TGTGCCAGCAGCTGGACCGGACAGGGCACCGGGGAGCTGTTTTTT. This encodes CASSWTGQGTGELFF. Variable domain in full (rest from reference TRBV5-8 and TRBJ2-2): EAGVTQSPTHLIKTRGQQATLRCSPISGHTSVYWYQQALGLGLQFLLWYDEGEERNRGNFPPRFSGRQFPNYSSELNVNALELEDSALYLCASSWTGQGTGELFFGEGSRLTVL.

The rearrangement links TRBV27 to TRBJ1-6; D gene ambiguous. V dropped 3 bases and J dropped 10 bases, with 19 bases sitting between them. This CDR3 region has 16 residues. The germline V gene has CDR1 MNHEY and CDR2 SMNVEV (reference sequence). CDR3 loop: CASSFYGNDERSPLHF. The DNA of the CDR3 is TGTGCCAGCAGTTTTTACGGCAACGACGAGAGATCACCCCTCCACTTT.